Described below is a single TCR beta chain sequence and its context. The data stem from a study of preoperative IRX-2 immunotherapy in early breast cancer. Only in-frame clones appear in the TCRdb table, and some are missing; sequencing was by immunoSEQ multiplex PCR. The sample lists around 62,000 clones, roughly 95% occurring once. The CDR3 totals 16 residues. Germline CDR1 SGDLS, CDR2 YYNGEE. J gave up 6 bases and V 0 bases, and 8 bases lay outside the gene matches. Documented treatment: preoperative locoregional IRX-2 cytokine immunotherapy. Samples came from a phase Ib trial of preoperative locoregional IRX-2 cytokine immunotherapy.

The TCR originated in a human donor with breast cancer. Sampling was done from a patient treated with IRX-2 immunotherapy. The chain couples TRBV9 to TRBJ2-3, with 9 bases identical to TRBD2. DNA of the CDR3: TGTGCCAGCAGCGTAGCTGTAGCGGGAGATGTGGATACGCAGTATTTT. Protein: CASSVAVAGDVDTQYF.